These 17 T cell receptor beta chains were all obtained from the same sample, sequenced in a study of T cell repertoires in cytomegalovirus infection. MiXCR, run by TCRdb on the reads, gives a single entry per CDR3 protein. The sample has around 530,000 distinct CDR3 sequences, about a quarter seen once. Sequencing used PBMCs. The receptors shown here come from a human donor in good health (CMV status not recorded). Some clones in this sample may be carry-over from other donors' samples.

The chain couples TRBV6-8 to TRBJ2-7; 11 bases line up with TRBD2. Germline CDR1 and CDR2: MNHGY and SAAAGT. V trimming: 11 bases; J trimming: 3 bases; junction bases outside the gene matches: 6. The CDR3 is made up of 13 amino acids. CDR3 region: CALGGTSGYEQYF. The CDR3 DNA reads as TGTGCCTTGGGGGGGACTAGCGGCTACGAGCAGTACTTC.

This clonotype was seen many times. V usage is TRBV7-2 and J usage is TRBJ2-3; D remains ambiguous. The CDR3 extends over 14 amino acids. The V gene's germline CDR1 is SGHTA and CDR2 FQGNSA. V was trimmed by 1 base and J by 2 bases, leaving 7 bases between them. The CDR3 DNA reads TGTGCCAGCAGCTTAGTTGTCTTCACAGATACGCAGTATTTT. Amino acid sequence: CASSLVVFTDTQYF. Combining the CDR3 with reference TRBV7-2 and TRBJ2-3 gives the whole variable domain GAGVSQSPSNKVTEKGKDVELRCDPISGHTALYWYRQSLGQGLEFLIYFQGNSAPDKSGLPSDRFSAERTGGSVSTLTIQRTQQEDSAVYLCASSLVVFTDTQYFGPGTRLTVL.

In this sample, this clonotype turned up a few times. The chain has TRBV7-2 and TRBJ1-1; a possible D gene is TRBD1 (5 bases). The CDR3 sequence is 14 residues long. Germline loops: CDR1 SGHTA, CDR2 FQGNSA. The ends were cut back, 1 base at V and 4 bases at J, with 10 bases in the middle. In DNA form, the CDR3 reads TGTGCCAGCAGCTTAGTTCAGGGCTCCACTGAAGCTTTCTTT. The encoded protein is CASSLVQGSTEAFF. Full variable domain (remainder filled in from reference TRBV7-2 and TRBJ1-1): GAGVSQSPSNKVTEKGKDVELRCDPISGHTALYWYRQSLGQGLEFLIYFQGNSAPDKSGLPSDRFSAERTGGSVSTLTIQRTQQEDSAVYLCASSLVQGSTEAFFGQGTRLTVV.

The chain joins TRBV6-1 to TRBJ1-1; D is unresolved. This CDR3 comprises 15 residues. CDR1 MNHNS and CDR2 SASEGT come from the germline V gene. Trimming shortened V by 7 bases and J by 5 bases, and 20 bases separated the two germline ends. CDR3 protein: CASTDLPGRRTEAFF. CDR3 nucleotides: TGTGCCAGCACCGACCTGCCTGGACGGCGGACTGAAGCTTTCTTT.

The chain is built from TRBV6-6 and TRBJ2-1; D remains ambiguous. This CDR3 is built from 14 residues. The germline CDR1 and CDR2 sequences are MNHNY and SVGAGI (reference sequence). The V end lost 2 bases, the J end lost 9 bases, and 14 bases lay between the germline ends. The CDR3 nucleotides read TGTGCCAGCAGTTACCCAATGGGTGGCGGTGAGCAGTTCTTC. Translation: CASSYPMGGGEQFF.

This clonotype was observed a handful of times. CDR3 bases: TGTGCCAGCAGTGGCCGGGACCCGGGTAACTACAATGAGCAGTTCTTC. It encodes CASSGRDPGNYNEQFF. The chain carries TRBV25-1 and TRBJ2-1; either TRBD1 or TRBD2 may fit D (5 bases each). CDR3 length: 16 residues. Trimming shortened V by 4 bases and J by 3 bases, and 16 bases separated the two germline ends. The germline CDR1 and CDR2 sequences are MGHDK and SYGVNS.

The V and J genes are TRBV18 and TRBJ2-7; D could derive from TRBD1 or TRBD2 (5 bases each). Trimming cost V 4 bases and J 1 base, with 17 bases left between them. CDR3 length: 16 amino acids. Per the germline V gene, CDR1 is KGHSH and CDR2 is LQKENI. The CDR3 here is CASSLPDLGESYEQYF. The CDR3 DNA is TGTGCCAGCTCACTTCCCGATTTAGGGGAGTCCTACGAGCAGTACTTC.

This clonotype was seen repeatedly, ten times or more. This chain joins TRBV7-2 and TRBJ2-7; the match to TRBD2 covers 9 bases. Germline CDR1 is SGHTA and CDR2 is FQGNSA. The V gene end was trimmed by 3 bases and the J gene end by 4 bases; junction bases not matched to a gene: 4. The CDR3 is made up of 14 amino acids. This CDR3 is CASSFSGSRYEQYF. The CDR3, as DNA: TGTGCCAGCAGCTTTAGCGGGAGTCGGTACGAGCAGTACTTC.

This clonotype showed up just a few times. The chain recombines TRBV6-2 or TRBV6-3 with TRBJ2-1; the D is unclear. The germline V gene has CDR1 MNHEY and CDR2 SVGEGT. The V end lost 2 bases, the J end lost 7 bases, and 9 bases lay between the germline ends. The CDR3 has 13 amino acids. In nucleotides, the CDR3 is TGTGCCAGCAGTTACGATTGGCGGAATGAGCAGTTCTTC. It translates to CASSYDWRNEQFF.

This chain uses TRBV29-1 with TRBJ2-1; TRBD2 aligns across 8 bases. J was trimmed by 7 bases and V by 6 bases; bases with no gene match: 11. CDR1 and CDR2 (germline): SQVTM, ANQGSEA. The CDR3 runs 14 residues. CDR3 protein: CSVSHAGGPNEQFF. The CDR3 nucleotides read TGCAGCGTCTCGCATGCGGGAGGACCTAATGAGCAGTTCTTC.

The V gene is TRBV18, the J gene TRBJ1-5; 9 bases are a match to TRBD1. CDR3 length: 16 amino acids. V lost 5 bases to trimming and J lost 7 bases; unmatched junction nucleotides: 12. The germline CDR1 and CDR2 sequences are KGHSH and LQKENI. CDR3 protein: CASSNQPTGGGQPQHF. The CDR3 DNA reads TGTGCCAGCTCAAATCAACCGACAGGGGGTGGACAGCCCCAGCATTTT. Filled out from reference TRBV18 and TRBJ1-5, the complete variable domain reads NAGVMQNPRHLVRRRGQEARLRCSPMKGHSHVYWYRQLPEEGLKFMVYLQKENIIDESGMPKERFSAEFPKEGPSILRIQQVVRGDSAAYFCASSNQPTGGGQPQHFGDGTRLSIL.

The table lists this clonotype with many counts. A much larger clone lies one base from this, so it may be a read error. This sequence joins TRBV6-2 or TRBV6-3 and TRBJ1-1; D gene uncertain. Germline V lookup: CDR1 MNHEY, CDR2 SVGEGT. CDR3 length: 13 amino acids. V shed 0 bases and J shed 2 bases, with 4 bases lying between them. The CDR3 DNA reads as TGTGCCAGCAGTTACTCGGACAACACTGAAGCTTTCTTT. Its protein product is CASSYSDNTEAFF.

Ten or more counts support this clonotype. This chain uses TRBV7-2 with TRBJ1-4; D might be TRBD1 (5 bases). Germline CDR1 and CDR2: SGHTA and FQGNSA. The V and J ends lost 4 bases and 8 bases respectively, with 14 bases between them. This CDR3 region has 14 residues. The CDR3 DNA follows: TGTGCCAGCAGCTCCGTGGGGGGGTGGGAAAAACTGTTTTTT. This translates into CASSSVGGWEKLFF.

The rearrangement links TRBV6-6 to TRBJ2-5; D perhaps matches TRBD1 (7 bases). CDR3 length: 13 residues. The V gene lost 6 bases and the J gene lost 5 bases, with 13 bases spanning the gap. Germline V CDR1 and CDR2: MNHNY, SVGAGI (reference sequence). The CDR3 DNA sequence: TGTGCCAGCAGGACACAGGGGAGGGAGACCCAGTACTTC. This encodes CASRTQGRETQYF.

For this clonotype: A much more abundant neighbour one base away suggests this may be a read error. The chain combines TRBV18 with TRBJ2-3; 8 bases agree with TRBD2. Germline V gene sequence: CDR1 KGHSH, CDR2 LQKENI. V gave up 8 bases and J gave up 0 bases; unmatched junction bases: 10. This CDR3 contains 16 residues. For the CDR3, the DNA is TGTGCCAGCACTACCAGTGCGGGAGGAAGCACAGATACGCAGTATTTT. As protein: CASTTSAGGSTDTQYF.

The gene calls are TRBV7-2 and TRBJ2-5, with D unresolved. The CDR3 length is 14 residues. CDR1 and CDR2 from the germline V gene are SGHTA and FQGNSA. Trimming left V 1 base short and J 2 bases short, with 8 bases between. The CDR3 region is CASSLDSGQETQYF. In nucleotides, the CDR3 is TGTGCCAGCAGCTTAGATTCTGGGCAAGAGACCCAGTACTTC.

This clonotype appeared a few times. The chain has TRBV7-9 and TRBJ2-2, with D perhaps matching TRBD2 (5 bases). V shed 3 bases and J shed 5 bases, with 10 bases lying between them. The CDR3 sequence is 14 residues long. From germline, CDR1 is SEHNR and CDR2 FQNEAQ (reference sequence). The CDR3, as DNA: TGTGCCAGCAGCTTTGGACTGGATACCGGGGAGCTGTTTTTT. It codes for CASSFGLDTGELFF. The variable domain in full, with the rest retrieved from reference TRBV7-9 and TRBJ2-2, is DTGVSQNPRHKITKRGQNVTFRCDPISEHNRLYWYRQTLGQGPEFLTYFQNEAQLEKSRLLSDRFSAERPKGSFSTLEIQRTEQGDSAMYLCASSFGLDTGELFFGEGSRLTVL.